This T cell receptor beta chain was captured in a study of blood T cell repertoires in COVID-19. Turning to the study itself: Samples taken during acute and convalescent COVID-19 were collected in the United States, Italy and Spain. PBMCs, B-cell-depleted T cells, or T cells provided the cDNA or gDNA that made up the material.

V was pared by 0 bases and J by 4 bases, with 10 bases between. The CDR3 covers 15 residues. Germline V gene lookup returns CDR1 SGHRS and CDR2 YFSETQ. In the authors' methods: Estimation of nucleated cell counts was performed using reference gene primer amplification. TCRdb keeps only in-frame clones here, not all; method: immunoSEQ multiplex PCR. V and J calls and clone size are given by that table; D and trimming were obtained from the DNA. This sample has about 140,000 clones, with more than 80% found just once. The chain employs TRBV5-1 and TRBJ1-4; perhaps TRBD1 as D (6 bases). This sequence was found in a woman older than 75 in a cohort sampled during active or convalescent COVID-19. Sequences were obtained from peripheral blood. Here the CDR3 reads CASSLDGQSNEKLFF. The CDR3 nucleotides read TGCGCCAGCAGCTTGGACGGACAGAGTAATGAAAAACTGTTTTTT.